These T cell receptor beta chains were read from a single sample in a study of CD8+ T cells in alopecia areata. Sequencing was performed with immunoSEQ multiplex PCR; in TCRdb, only in-frame clones are kept and a portion is missing. The table shows 190,000 or so clones, with roughly 62% occurring only once. The material was CD8+ T cells sorted from blood, obtained at week 24, from a patient treated with tofacitinib. The receptors here all came from a human donor with alopecia areata. Each CDR3 is given with its conserved first and last residue. D genes are given only for firm matches. The listing skips clone size in some rows; elsewhere it reads once, few, many or a size class.

TRBV13	TRBJ1-2	NA	NA	TGTGCCAGCAGCTTAGGCCGATCCGGACGTTATGACTATGGCTACACCTTC	CASSLGRSGRYDYGYTF
TRBV29-1	TRBJ2-7	NA	TRBD1	TGCAGCGTGGGGACAGGTAGCTCCTACGAGCAGTACTTC	CSVGTGSSYEQYF
TRBV12-5	TRBJ1-5	NA	TRBD1	TGTGCTAGTGGCCCGAGGGGGCGAGTAAGTCAGCCCCAGCATTTT	CASGPRGRVSQPQHF
TRBV19	TRBJ2-1	NA	TRBD1	TGTGCCAGTAGTATCCGAGTTCCGAGGGGGCTCAATGAGCAGTTCTTC	CASSIRVPRGLNEQFF
TRBV6-5	TRBJ1-5	few	NA	TGTGCCAGCAGTTATTTGGGGTCGGAGCAGCCCCAGCATTTT	CASSYLGSEQPQHF
TRBV6-5	TRBJ1-1	once	NA	TGTGCCAGCAGTTACGGCGTCTCGGGGAACACTGAAGCTTTCTTT	CASSYGVSGNTEAFF
TRBV30	TRBJ2-3	once	TRBD2	TGTGCCTGGAGTGTATGGGTTAGCGGGGTACTTAGCACAGATACGCAGTATTTT	CAWSVWVSGVLSTDTQYF
TRBV9	TRBJ2-7	NA	TRBD1	TGTGCCAGCAGCGGCACAGGGGGTGTTACTCCCTACGAGCAGTACTTC	CASSGTGGVTPYEQYF
TRBV20-1	TRBJ1-2	NA	NA	TGCAGTGCCCCTAGACAGTATGGCTACACCTTC	CSAPRQYGYTF
TRBV4-1	TRBJ1-1	NA	NA	TGCGCCAGCAGCCAAGGACAGGAGGCCAGAGCTTTCTTT	CASSQGQEARAFF
TRBV19	TRBJ1-2	few	NA	TGTGCCAGTAGTATTTCTCGGATCTGGGGCTACACCTTC	CASSISRIWGYTF
TRBV30	TRBJ1-2	once	NA	TGTGCCTGGAGTGTAGCGGCACGCATTAACTATGGCTACACCTTC	CAWSVAARINYGYTF
TRBV2	TRBJ2-3	few	NA	TGTGCCAGCAGTGAAGCGATCCGGGATACGCAGTATTTT	CASSEAIRDTQYF
TRBV7-2	TRBJ2-5	NA	NA	TGTGCCAGCAGCTTTAGGGAGAGAGAGACCCAGTACTTC	CASSFRERETQYF
TRBV6-5	TRBJ2-5	NA	TRBD1	TGTGCCAGCAGTTACACAGCGACAGGGTGGGGGGAGACCCAGTACTTC	CASSYTATGWGETQYF
TRBV19	TRBJ1-2	NA	NA	TGTGCCAGTAGTATGCAGAGATACTATGGCTACACCTTC	CASSMQRYYGYTF
TRBV2	TRBJ2-1	few	TRBD2	TGTGCCAGCAGTGAGGGACTAGAGCCCCGCAATGAGCAGTTCTTC	CASSEGLEPRNEQFF
TRBV30	TRBJ1-1	NA	NA	TGTGCCTGGACTGAAGTCACTGAAGCTTTCTTT	CAWTEVTEAFF
TRBV7-8	TRBJ2-1	many	NA	TGTGCCAGCAGCCCTCGAGGGGGGGGCAAGTGGGAGCAGTTCTTC	CASSPRGGGKWEQFF
TRBV29-1	TRBJ2-3	few	NA	TGCAGCGTGGGGGGGTTTCGGGACAAGTACACAGATACGCAGTATTTT	CSVGGFRDKYTDTQYF
TRBV27	TRBJ1-5	NA	NA	TGTGCCAGCCGAGGTGGCAATCAGCCCCAGCATTTT	CASRGGNQPQHF
TRBV28	TRBJ2-7	few	TRBD2	TGTGCCAGCAGTTCACACCCGGGACTAGCGGGGGGGAAATACGAGCAGTACTTC	CASSSHPGLAGGKYEQYF
TRBV5-1	TRBJ2-3	NA	TRBD2	TGCGCCAGCAGCCCAGGGACTAGCTACGAAGATACGCAGTATTTT	CASSPGTSYEDTQYF
TRBV30	TRBJ1-1	once	NA	TGTGCCTGGGAGAAACTGAGGAACACTGAAGCTTTCTTT	CAWEKLRNTEAFF
TRBV29-1	TRBJ1-1	NA	NA	TGCAGCGTTCTGACAGATTTCGAAGCTTTCTTT	CSVLTDFEAFF
TRBV7-9	TRBJ1-2	NA	NA	TGTGCCAGCACCGAGGAGTCGACTGCGAACTATGGCTACACCTTC	CASTEESTANYGYTF
TRBV27	TRBJ1-4	NA	TRBD1	TGTGCCAGCAGCCTTAGGTGGACAGGGGGCCGGACAACTAATGAAAAACTGTTTTTT	CASSLRWTGGRTTNEKLFF
TRBV13	TRBJ1-1	NA	TRBD1	TGTGCCAGCAGCTTAGGGCAGGGGGGTCCTGAAGCTTTCTTT	CASSLGQGGPEAFF
TRBV7-9	TRBJ2-7	NA	TRBD2	TGTGCCAGCAGCGGAGCGGGGGGGCGGTTCGAGCAGTACTTC	CASSGAGGRFEQYF
TRBV10-3	TRBJ2-1	NA	TRBD2	TGTGCCACGAGACTAGCTAAATACAATGAGCAGTTCTTC	CATRLAKYNEQFF
TRBV14	TRBJ1-2	NA	NA	TGTGCCAGCAGCCGCTTGGGCGTCTATGGCTACACCTTC	CASSRLGVYGYTF
TRBV6-5	TRBJ1-1	NA	NA	TGTGCCAGCAGTTACTTCAGTAACACTGAAGCTTTCTTT	CASSYFSNTEAFF
TRBV25-1	TRBJ2-7	NA	NA	TGTGCCAGCAGATATGGGTACGAGCAGTACTTC	CASRYGYEQYF
TRBV29-1	TRBJ1-4	NA	NA	TGCAGCGTCGTCCTCGAGGGAGGATCTAATGAAAAACTGTTTTTT	CSVVLEGGSNEKLFF
TRBV30	TRBJ1-1	NA	NA	TGTGCCTGGATAGGTCCTGGCGGTGAAGCTTTCTTT	CAWIGPGGEAFF
TRBV14	TRBJ2-7	NA	NA	TGTGCCAGCAGCCAAACGGGCGGCTCCTACGAGCAGTACTTC	CASSQTGGSYEQYF
TRBV6-5	TRBJ2-1	NA	NA	TGTGCCAGCAGTTACTCCCGAAGTGAGCAGTTCTTC	CASSYSRSEQFF
TRBV29-1	TRBJ1-2	NA	NA	TGCAGCGCGGGTCTACATGGCTACACTTTC	CSAGLHGYTF
TRBV30	TRBJ2-3	few	TRBD2	TGTGCCTGGAGCCCTGGTACTAGCGGGAACACAGATACGCAGTATTTT	CAWSPGTSGNTDTQYF
TRBV30	TRBJ2-7	NA	NA	TGTGCCCAGACAGTAGACTACGAGCAGTACTTC	CAQTVDYEQYF
TRBV19	TRBJ1-6	NA	TRBD1	TGTGCCAGTACAGGGGGTAATTCACCCCTCCACTTT	CASTGGNSPLHF
TRBV7-9	TRBJ2-1	NA	NA	TGTGCCAGCAGCTTCGGACAGCTAGAGCAGTTCTTC	CASSFGQLEQFF
TRBV13	TRBJ2-5	NA	NA	TGTGCCAGCAGCCCCTACGGGAGCCAAGAGACCCAGTACTTC	CASSPYGSQETQYF
TRBV6-6	TRBJ2-7	NA	NA	TGTGCCAGCAGGGCGGGGTTAGAGCAGTACTTC	CASRAGLEQYF